A selection of T cell receptor beta chains follows, all from one sample in a study of shared clonotypes between healthy human individuals. The table came from immunoSEQ multiplex PCR; TCRdb's copy has only in-frame clones and leaves some out. The sample consists of about 99,000 clones, around 43% of them appearing once. Sample: PBMCs. The origin of the receptors is a woman aged 40 to 50 in good health. Some clones in this sample may be carry-over from other donors' samples. Each CDR3 is given with its conserved first and last residue. D genes are given only for firm matches. Clone size, where shown, is once, few, many, or a class for clones that have expanded.

.,TRBJ2-5,.,TRBV6-6,TGTGCCAGCCGGAGGGGAGGAGAAGAGACCCAGTACTTC,CASRRGGEETQYF
TRBD1,TRBJ2-7,.,TRBV6-1,TGTGCCAGCAGTGATCCGGACAGGGGGCAGTACTTC,CASSDPDRGQYF
.,TRBJ2-3,.,TRBV9,TGTGCCAGCAGCGTGAGCGGGAGCACAGATACGCAGTATTTT,CASSVSGSTDTQYF
TRBD2,TRBJ2-7,.,TRBV10-1,TGCGCCAGCAGTCCGGGACTAGCGGGAGTTGTCGAGCAGTACTTC,CASSPGLAGVVEQYF
.,TRBJ2-1,many,TRBV30,TGTGCCTGGACCATCACAAGCAATGAGCAGTTCTTC,CAWTITSNEQFF
TRBD2,TRBJ2-3,.,TRBV9,TGTGCCAGCAGCTCCCTAGCGGGAGAGGGTAATCGGGATACGCAGTATTTT,CASSSLAGEGNRDTQYF
TRBD2,TRBJ2-2,many,TRBV29-1,TGCAGCGCAAGCGGGAGGGCCAACACCGGGGAGCTGTTTTTT,CSASGRANTGELFF
.,TRBJ2-6,medium-sized,TRBV6-5,TGTGCCAGCAGCTGGGCCGACTCTGGGGCCAACGTCCTGACTTTC,CASSWADSGANVLTF
TRBD2,TRBJ2-3,.,TRBV30,TGTGCCTGGAGTGTAAAAGCGGGAGGAGATACGCAGTATTTT,CAWSVKAGGDTQYF
.,TRBJ2-1,few,TRBV5-4,TGTGCCAGCAGCTTGTCTGCTGACTACAATGAGCAGTTCTTC,CASSLSADYNEQFF
.,TRBJ1-1,once,TRBV19,TGTGCCAGTAGTCCAAGGGGGAAGGGGACTGAAGCTTTCTTT,CASSPRGKGTEAFF
.,TRBJ2-1,.,TRBV25-1,TGTGCCAGCAGTCCGTCACTAGGTTGGGATGAGCAGTTCTTC,CASSPSLGWDEQFF
.,TRBJ1-1,many,TRBV30,TGTGCCTGCGTACAGGGTCCTGAAGCTTTCTTT,CACVQGPEAFF
.,TRBJ2-7,.,TRBV11-2,TGTGCCAGCAGCCCCCACCTCTCCGGGACTGATCTCTACGAGCAGTACTTC,CASSPHLSGTDLYEQYF